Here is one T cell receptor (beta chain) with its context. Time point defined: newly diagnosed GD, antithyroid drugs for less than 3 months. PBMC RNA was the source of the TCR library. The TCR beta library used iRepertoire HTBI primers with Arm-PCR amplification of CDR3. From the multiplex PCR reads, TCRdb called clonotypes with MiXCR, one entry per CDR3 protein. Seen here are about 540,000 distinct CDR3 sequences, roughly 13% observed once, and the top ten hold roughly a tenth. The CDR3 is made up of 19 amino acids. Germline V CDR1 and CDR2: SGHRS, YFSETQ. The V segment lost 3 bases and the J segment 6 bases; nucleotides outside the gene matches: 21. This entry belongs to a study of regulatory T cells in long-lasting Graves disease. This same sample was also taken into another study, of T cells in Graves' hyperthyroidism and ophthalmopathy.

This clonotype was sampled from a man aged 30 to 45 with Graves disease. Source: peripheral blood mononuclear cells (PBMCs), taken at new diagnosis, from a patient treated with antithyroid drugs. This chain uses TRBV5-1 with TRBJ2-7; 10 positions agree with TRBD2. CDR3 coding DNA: TGCGCCAGCAGCTCCTCGCTAGCGGGAGCGCCAAAGGGAAAGGGCGAGCAGTACTTC. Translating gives CASSSSLAGAPKGKGEQYF.